This TCR beta chain was retrieved from a study of shared clonotypes between healthy human individuals. For the study at large: Per-donor plates numbered three CD4 naive, three CD4 memory, two CD8 naive and one CD8 memory. Study-wide findings and caveats: A generally larger estimated richness was seen in naive subsets than in memory subsets. A few donors had about 5% of their naive CD4 clonotypes in common. Sequencing depth was expected to affect clonotype sharing among donors.

This clone was counted a single time. Its antigen is as yet unknown. Germline V gene sequence: CDR1 SGHRS, CDR2 YFSETQ. There are 15 residues in the CDR3. Trimming shortened V by 0 bases and J by 1 base, and 10 bases separated the two germline ends. Only in-frame clones appear in the TCRdb table, and some are missing; sequencing was by immunoSEQ multiplex PCR. Here the sample spans 2.3 million or so clones, about 92% being singletons. This TCR derives from a young man in good health. Some clones in this sample may be carry-over from other donors' samples. Specimen: naive CD4+ T cells from PBMCs. The subset is: CD45RA+ positively selected. This rearrangement joins TRBV5-1 to TRBJ1-1; D possibly corresponds to TRBD1 (5 bases). CDR3: CASSLGKGWNTEAFF. DNA for the CDR3: TGCGCCAGCAGCTTGGGGAAGGGGTGGAACACTGAAGCTTTCTTT.